A selection of T cell receptor beta chains follows, all from one sample in a study of T cells after yellow fever vaccination. TCRdb re-analysed the 5' RACE reads in MiXCR, keeping a single row per CDR3 protein. The sample includes 150,000 to 200,000 distinct CDR3 sequences, about a tenth of them seen just once. The source material was CD8+ T cells sorted from PBMCs, sampled 45 days after the yellow fever booster vaccination. The receptors were gathered from a man aged 18 to 30 who received the YFV17D yellow fever vaccine. The CDR3 runs from the conserved cysteine through the conserved F or W. The size of a clone is reported for some rows only, either as once, few or many, or as a class for expanded clones.

CDR3aa | abundance | v_gene
CASNKGQGGLGYTF | few | TRBV5-1
CASSSHWDFQETQYF | few | TRBV9
CASKGQTIVSSGANVLTF | . | TRBV21-1
CASSEIAKTYNEQFF | . | TRBV2
CASSGQMEPNEQFF | few | TRBV5-1
CASSRPTSLGETQYF | . | TRBV6-5
CASSAYSGASPETQYF | few | TRBV9
CSARDRWAGSYRGETQYF | . | TRBV20-1
CSVVRGLGETQYF | . | TRBV29-1
CASSSLQQGGSPLHF | few | TRBV7-9
CASSLVAGDSYEQYF | . | TRBV7-9
CASSLLAGGAVGTQYF | . | TRBV6-5
CASSLARRDTGELFF | few | TRBV12-3/TRBV12-4
CASAVGSYNEQFF | few | TRBV27
CASTGQGMNTEAFF | few | TRBV6-1
CASSRSGGVGGRDTQYF | few | TRBV7-6
CASSLNLPGRGTSPLHF | . | TRBV4-1
CASSHRLGGLNEQYF | few | TRBV3-1
CASSTLTGWSYNEQFF | few | TRBV28
CSAREGGQAYNEQFF | . | TRBV20-1
CASKGPGEETQYF | . | TRBV12-3/TRBV12-4
CASTGQTHNEQFF | many | TRBV12-3/TRBV12-4
CASSQDAAGSNTGELFF | . | TRBV4-3
CASSQGGQPSYNEQFF | few | TRBV4-1
CASSFSGEQETQYF | . | TRBV7-9
CASSPTVEGRDGYTF | few | TRBV7-9
CASIRRTENYSNQPQHF | . | TRBV7-3
CASSEVPGDNQPQHF | . | TRBV2
CASSFTPNTEAFF | few | TRBV7-9
CSVGGLGSGGSSYEQYF | few | TRBV29-1
CASSYTPAFSYEQYF | few | TRBV6-6
CASSATSGGAGNEQFF | many | TRBV6-4
CASCLPGLGDTQYF | many | TRBV7-9